Listed below are T cell receptor beta chains from one sample, sequenced in a study of post-analysis software for immune sequencing data. Via MiXCR, TCRdb re-called the PCR reads, giving one row per CDR3 protein. The profile shows roughly 580,000 distinct CDR3 sequences, about 40% of them singletons. Sequencing was performed on blood. The source is a girl aged 5-17 years with multiple sclerosis. CDR3s include the opening cysteine and the closing phenylalanine or tryptophan. Each record gives: D gene, clone size, V gene, J gene, CDR3 DNA, CDR3 protein. D genes are given only for firm matches. Expanded clones are given a class, and other clones once, few, many or no size at all.

D gene: NA
clone size: NA
V gene: TRBV20-1
J gene: TRBJ2-1
CDR3 DNA: TGCAGTGCTAGAGCGGACAGATCCTACAATGAGCAGTTCTTC
CDR3 protein: CSARADRSYNEQFF

D gene: NA
clone size: NA
V gene: TRBV3-1
J gene: TRBJ2-2
CDR3 DNA: TGTGCCAGCAGCCATTATCGCGGGGAGCTGTTTTTT
CDR3 protein: CASSHYRGELFF

D gene: NA
clone size: few
V gene: TRBV27
J gene: TRBJ1-1
CDR3 DNA: TGTGCCAGCAGGACAGTAAAAAACACTGAAGCTTTCTTT
CDR3 protein: CASRTVKNTEAFF

D gene: TRBD1
clone size: NA
V gene: TRBV24-1
J gene: TRBJ2-5
CDR3 DNA: TGTGCCACCAGTGATTTGCGGACAGGGCAAGAGACCCAGTACTTC
CDR3 protein: CATSDLRTGQETQYF

D gene: NA
clone size: once
V gene: TRBV13
J gene: TRBJ2-7
CDR3 DNA: TGTGCCAGCGGTGTGGGAGCCTACGAGCAGTACTTC
CDR3 protein: CASGVGAYEQYF

D gene: TRBD1
clone size: NA
V gene: TRBV7-2
J gene: TRBJ2-1
CDR3 DNA: TGTGCCAGCAGCCGGGACAGGGTTGGCGAGCAGTTCTTC
CDR3 protein: CASSRDRVGEQFF

D gene: TRBD2
clone size: few
V gene: TRBV29-1
J gene: TRBJ2-7
CDR3 DNA: TGCAGCGTTAGCGGGACTAGCGGGAGTTACTACGAGCAGTACTTC
CDR3 protein: CSVSGTSGSYYEQYF

D gene: NA
clone size: once
V gene: TRBV29-1
J gene: TRBJ1-4
CDR3 DNA: TGCAGCGCCGACAGAAATGAAAAACTGTTTTTT
CDR3 protein: CSADRNEKLFF

D gene: TRBD1
clone size: once
V gene: TRBV27
J gene: TRBJ1-6
CDR3 DNA: TGTGCCAGCAGTCACGTCCGGGACAGCTATAATTCACCCCTCCACTTT
CDR3 protein: CASSHVRDSYNSPLHF

D gene: TRBD1
clone size: NA
V gene: TRBV5-1
J gene: TRBJ1-2
CDR3 DNA: TGCGCCAGCAGCACAGGGGAATATGGCTACACCTTC
CDR3 protein: CASSTGEYGYTF

D gene: NA
clone size: few
V gene: TRBV29-1
J gene: TRBJ2-7
CDR3 DNA: TGCAGCGTTCGGGCGGCCAGCTACGAGCAGTACTTC
CDR3 protein: CSVRAASYEQYF

D gene: NA
clone size: once
V gene: TRBV12-3/TRBV12-4
J gene: TRBJ1-1
CDR3 DNA: TGTGCCAGCAGTCCTGGGACGGGACTCTCTTCGGGGGCTTTCTTT
CDR3 protein: CASSPGTGLSSGAFF

D gene: NA
clone size: once
V gene: TRBV20-1
J gene: TRBJ2-1
CDR3 DNA: TGCAGTGCTAATGTGGGGGCCTCCTACGCTGAGCAGTTCTTC
CDR3 protein: CSANVGASYAEQFF

D gene: NA
clone size: NA
V gene: TRBV20-1
J gene: TRBJ2-3
CDR3 DNA: TGCAGTGCTAAGACGGCTATGACAGATACGCAGTATTTT
CDR3 protein: CSAKTAMTDTQYF

D gene: TRBD1
clone size: NA
V gene: TRBV7-2
J gene: TRBJ1-5
CDR3 DNA: TGTGCCAGCAGCCCACAGGGGACCAATCAGCCCCAGCATTTT
CDR3 protein: CASSPQGTNQPQHF

D gene: TRBD2
clone size: NA
V gene: TRBV9
J gene: TRBJ2-7
CDR3 DNA: TGTGCCAGCAGCCAAGGCGGGAGGGCCTCCTACGAGCAGTACTTC
CDR3 protein: CASSQGGRASYEQYF

D gene: NA
clone size: few
V gene: TRBV12-3/TRBV12-4
J gene: TRBJ1-2
CDR3 DNA: TGTGCCAGCAGTACCGGCGGGCCGGTCTATGGCTACACCTTC
CDR3 protein: CASSTGGPVYGYTF

D gene: NA
clone size: NA
V gene: TRBV3-1
J gene: TRBJ2-1
CDR3 DNA: TGTGCCAGCAGCCTTCAGGTCAGTGAGCAGTTCTTC
CDR3 protein: CASSLQVSEQFF

D gene: TRBD2
clone size: NA
V gene: TRBV2
J gene: TRBJ2-3
CDR3 DNA: TGTGCCAGCCAGCGGGGGTCAACAGATACGCAGTATTTT
CDR3 protein: CASQRGSTDTQYF

D gene: TRBD1
clone size: NA
V gene: TRBV7-9
J gene: TRBJ2-7
CDR3 DNA: TGTGCCAGCAGTAACCAGGACAGGTGGAAGGAGCAGTACTTC
CDR3 protein: CASSNQDRWKEQYF

D gene: TRBD2
clone size: few
V gene: TRBV20-1
J gene: TRBJ2-4
CDR3 DNA: TGCAGTGCTAGTGGGGCGGGGGGCACCAAAAACATTCAGTACTTC
CDR3 protein: CSASGAGGTKNIQYF

D gene: TRBD1
clone size: once
V gene: TRBV5-1
J gene: TRBJ1-2
CDR3 DNA: TGCGCCAGCAGACCCGGGGACAGGGGATATGGCTACACCTTC
CDR3 protein: CASRPGDRGYGYTF

D gene: NA
clone size: few
V gene: TRBV20-1
J gene: TRBJ2-5
CDR3 DNA: TGCAGTGCTACCGGACAGTATCAAGAGACCCAGTACTTC
CDR3 protein: CSATGQYQETQYF

D gene: NA
clone size: NA
V gene: TRBV28
J gene: TRBJ1-4
CDR3 DNA: TGTGCCAGCAGGCCTAGGGGTGATGCAACTAATGAAAAACTGTTTTTT
CDR3 protein: CASRPRGDATNEKLFF

D gene: TRBD2
clone size: NA
V gene: TRBV20-1
J gene: TRBJ2-1
CDR3 DNA: TGCAGTGCCCCCGAGCTAGCGGGGGGTGAGCAGTTCTTC
CDR3 protein: CSAPELAGGEQFF

D gene: NA
clone size: NA
V gene: TRBV20-1
J gene: TRBJ2-7
CDR3 DNA: TGCAGTGCTAGTTTAATAGGCTACGAGCAGTACTTC
CDR3 protein: CSASLIGYEQYF

D gene: NA
clone size: NA
V gene: TRBV12-3/TRBV12-4
J gene: TRBJ1-2
CDR3 DNA: TGTGCCAGCAGGCGACAGTGGGCTAACTATGGCTACACCTTC
CDR3 protein: CASRRQWANYGYTF

D gene: NA
clone size: NA
V gene: TRBV20-1
J gene: TRBJ1-1
CDR3 DNA: TGCAGTCTAGGACGGGGGAGCACTGAAGCTTTCTTT
CDR3 protein: CSLGRGSTEAFF

D gene: NA
clone size: NA
V gene: TRBV29-1
J gene: TRBJ2-7
CDR3 DNA: TGCAGCGTTGTGACGGGTGAGGAGAGCGTATACGAGCAGTACTTC
CDR3 protein: CSVVTGEESVYEQYF

D gene: NA
clone size: few
V gene: TRBV3-1
J gene: TRBJ2-1
CDR3 DNA: TGTGCCAGCAGCCCGGGAAATTACAATGAGCAGTTCTTC
CDR3 protein: CASSPGNYNEQFF

D gene: NA
clone size: NA
V gene: TRBV25-1
J gene: TRBJ1-2
CDR3 DNA: TGTGCCAGCAGAGACAGGCCCCTTGGAGGCTACACCTTC
CDR3 protein: CASRDRPLGGYTF

D gene: TRBD1
clone size: NA
V gene: TRBV20-1
J gene: TRBJ2-3
CDR3 DNA: TGCAGTGCTAGAGTGACAGGGAGCGGCACAGATACGCAGTATTTT
CDR3 protein: CSARVTGSGTDTQYF

D gene: NA
clone size: once
V gene: TRBV12-3/TRBV12-4
J gene: TRBJ1-5
CDR3 DNA: TGTGCCAGCAGCCCTCATGGGGTCGAGAATCAGCCCCAGCATTTT
CDR3 protein: CASSPHGVENQPQHF

D gene: TRBD1
clone size: NA
V gene: TRBV30
J gene: TRBJ2-7
CDR3 DNA: TGTGCCTGGAGCCGGGACAGCTACGAGCAGTACTTC
CDR3 protein: CAWSRDSYEQYF

D gene: NA
clone size: many
V gene: TRBV6-5
J gene: TRBJ2-1
CDR3 DNA: TGCGCCAGCAGCTTGGACGGATCCTACAATGAGCAGTTCTTC
CDR3 protein: CASSLDGSYNEQFF

D gene: NA
clone size: few
V gene: TRBV12-3/TRBV12-4
J gene: TRBJ1-1
CDR3 DNA: TGTGCCAGCAGTTTTGGAAGAAAGACAGAAGCTTTCTTT
CDR3 protein: CASSFGRKTEAFF

D gene: NA
clone size: few
V gene: TRBV5-1
J gene: TRBJ2-5
CDR3 DNA: TGCGCCAGCAGGATCAAGGGAGGTCCGGAGACCCAGTACTTC
CDR3 protein: CASRIKGGPETQYF

D gene: TRBD1
clone size: NA
V gene: TRBV5-1
J gene: TRBJ2-3
CDR3 DNA: TGCGCCAGCAGCTTGAACAGGGGCGCAGATACGCAGTATTTT
CDR3 protein: CASSLNRGADTQYF

D gene: TRBD2
clone size: NA
V gene: TRBV12-3/TRBV12-4
J gene: TRBJ2-7
CDR3 DNA: TGTGCCAGCAGCAGAGCGGGAGCAGACTACGAGCAGTACTTC
CDR3 protein: CASSRAGADYEQYF

D gene: NA
clone size: NA
V gene: TRBV2
J gene: TRBJ1-1
CDR3 DNA: TGTGCCAGCAGTGTGTCTGATTCCTCAACCTACACTGAAGCTTTCTTT
CDR3 protein: CASSVSDSSTYTEAFF

D gene: NA
clone size: few
V gene: TRBV20-1
J gene: TRBJ2-7
CDR3 DNA: TGCAGTGCTAGAGTCGGACTTTCCTACGAGCAGTACTTC
CDR3 protein: CSARVGLSYEQYF

D gene: NA
clone size: few
V gene: TRBV4-1
J gene: TRBJ2-1
CDR3 DNA: TGCGCCAGCAGCCAAGCAGTTGTGAGGGTCAGCTCCTACAATGAGCAGTTCTTC
CDR3 protein: CASSQAVVRVSSYNEQFF

D gene: NA
clone size: NA
V gene: TRBV6-5
J gene: TRBJ2-1
CDR3 DNA: TGTGCCAGCAGTTACGCGAACAGGAACTGCAATGAGCAGTTCTTC
CDR3 protein: CASSYANRNCNEQFF

D gene: NA
clone size: NA
V gene: TRBV5-1
J gene: TRBJ2-5
CDR3 DNA: TGCGCCAGCAGCTTGGCCAGTATCGAGACCCAGTACTTC
CDR3 protein: CASSLASIETQYF

D gene: NA
clone size: few
V gene: TRBV6-1
J gene: TRBJ2-1
CDR3 DNA: TGTGCCAGCAGTGAAGCAAGGGACGGAAATGAGCAGGTCTTC
CDR3 protein: CASSEARDGNEQVF

D gene: NA
clone size: NA
V gene: TRBV15
J gene: TRBJ2-1
CDR3 DNA: TGTGCCACCAGCAGAGCAGGGGAGGGGGGCGTGAATGAGCAGTTCTTC
CDR3 protein: CATSRAGEGGVNEQFF

D gene: NA
clone size: few
V gene: TRBV20-1
J gene: TRBJ2-1
CDR3 DNA: TGCAGTGCTAGAGGGCGTATAATCCGAGAAGTCAATGAGCAGTTCTTC
CDR3 protein: CSARGRIIREVNEQFF

D gene: TRBD1
clone size: NA
V gene: TRBV7-9
J gene: TRBJ1-2
CDR3 DNA: TGTGCCAGCAGCCGACCGGGACAGGGGCTTGGCTACACCTTC
CDR3 protein: CASSRPGQGLGYTF

D gene: NA
clone size: NA
V gene: TRBV10-3
J gene: TRBJ1-1
CDR3 DNA: TGTGCCATCAGTGATGGCAGGGCACACACTGAAGCTTTCTTT
CDR3 protein: CAISDGRAHTEAFF

D gene: NA
clone size: NA
V gene: TRBV12-3/TRBV12-4
J gene: TRBJ2-2
CDR3 DNA: TGTGCCAGCAGTTTTGGGAGAGGCACCGGGGAGCTGTTTTTT
CDR3 protein: CASSFGRGTGELFF

D gene: TRBD1
clone size: NA
V gene: TRBV5-1
J gene: TRBJ2-7
CDR3 DNA: TGCGCCAGCAGCTTCGACAGGGGGCGATCCCACGAGCAGTACTTC
CDR3 protein: CASSFDRGRSHEQYF

D gene: NA
clone size: NA
V gene: TRBV13
J gene: TRBJ2-1
CDR3 DNA: TGTGCCAGCAGCGACCCACCTTACCGGAGTAATGAGCAGTTCTTC
CDR3 protein: CASSDPPYRSNEQFF

D gene: NA
clone size: NA
V gene: TRBV7-2
J gene: TRBJ2-1
CDR3 DNA: TGTGCCAGCAGCTTAGCACCGGCGAGCTACAATGAGCAGTTCTTC
CDR3 protein: CASSLAPASYNEQFF

D gene: TRBD2
clone size: NA
V gene: TRBV6-2/TRBV6-3
J gene: TRBJ2-5
CDR3 DNA: TGTGCCAGCAGTTACAGGGGGACTAGCGACCTGGGAGAGACCCAGTACTTC
CDR3 protein: CASSYRGTSDLGETQYF

D gene: NA
clone size: few
V gene: TRBV20-1
J gene: TRBJ1-2
CDR3 DNA: TGCAGTGCGGAACAGATTTATAACTATGGCTACACCTTC
CDR3 protein: CSAEQIYNYGYTF

D gene: NA
clone size: NA
V gene: TRBV9
J gene: TRBJ2-7
CDR3 DNA: TGTGCCAGCAGCGTAGGGTTCCTAGCTAGCTCCTACGAGCAGTACTTC
CDR3 protein: CASSVGFLASSYEQYF